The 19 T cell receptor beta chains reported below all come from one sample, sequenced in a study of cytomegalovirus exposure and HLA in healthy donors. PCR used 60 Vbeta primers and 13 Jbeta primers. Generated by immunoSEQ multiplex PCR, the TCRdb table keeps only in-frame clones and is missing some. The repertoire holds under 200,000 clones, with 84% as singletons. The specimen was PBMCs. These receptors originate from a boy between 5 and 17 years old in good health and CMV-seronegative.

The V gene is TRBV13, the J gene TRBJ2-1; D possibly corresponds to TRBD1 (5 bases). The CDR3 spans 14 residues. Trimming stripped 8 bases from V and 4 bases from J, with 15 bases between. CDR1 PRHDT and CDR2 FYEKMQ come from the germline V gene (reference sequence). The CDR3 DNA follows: TGTGCCAGCGCCGTTAGGGGCACTTACAATGAGCAGTTCTTC. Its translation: CASAVRGTYNEQFF.

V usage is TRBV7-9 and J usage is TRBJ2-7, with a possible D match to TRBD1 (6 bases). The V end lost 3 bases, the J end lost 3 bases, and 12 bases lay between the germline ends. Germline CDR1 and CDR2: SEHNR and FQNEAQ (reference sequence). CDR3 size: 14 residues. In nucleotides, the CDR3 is TGTGCCAGCAGCTTGCCAGGGGTAATCTACGAGCAGTACTTC. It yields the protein CASSLPGVIYEQYF.

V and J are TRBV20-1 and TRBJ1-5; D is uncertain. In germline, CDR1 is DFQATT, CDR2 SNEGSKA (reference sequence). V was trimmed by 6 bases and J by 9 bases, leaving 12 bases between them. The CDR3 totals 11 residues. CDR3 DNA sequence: TGCAGTGCCGCAAATGAGGGGCCCCAGCATTTT. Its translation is CSAANEGPQHF.

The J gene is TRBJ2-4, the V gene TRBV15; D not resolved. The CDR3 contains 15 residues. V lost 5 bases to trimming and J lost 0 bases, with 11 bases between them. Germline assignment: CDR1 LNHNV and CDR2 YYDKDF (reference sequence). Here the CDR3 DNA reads TGTGCCACCAGCGATGATACTCTAGCCAAAAACATTCAGTACTTC. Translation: CATSDDTLAKNIQYF.

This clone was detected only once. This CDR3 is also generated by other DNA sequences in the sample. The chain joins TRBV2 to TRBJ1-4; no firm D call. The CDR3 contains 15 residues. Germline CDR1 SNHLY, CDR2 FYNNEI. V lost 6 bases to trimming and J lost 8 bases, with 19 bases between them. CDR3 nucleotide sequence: TGTGCCAGCAGCGAGATGCCGACATCTCGGGAAAAACTGTTTTTT. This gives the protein CASSEMPTSREKLFF.

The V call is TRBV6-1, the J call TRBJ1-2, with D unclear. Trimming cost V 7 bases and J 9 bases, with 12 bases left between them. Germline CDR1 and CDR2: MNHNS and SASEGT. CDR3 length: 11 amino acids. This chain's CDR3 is CASMISSSYTF. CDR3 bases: TGTGCCAGCATGATTAGCAGTAGCTACACCTTC.

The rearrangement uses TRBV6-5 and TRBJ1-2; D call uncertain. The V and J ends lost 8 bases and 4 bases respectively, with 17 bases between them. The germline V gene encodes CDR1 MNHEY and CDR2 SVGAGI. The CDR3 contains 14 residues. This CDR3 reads CASGGVINFYGYTF. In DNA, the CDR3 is TGTGCCAGCGGTGGAGTGATCAATTTCTATGGCTACACCTTC.

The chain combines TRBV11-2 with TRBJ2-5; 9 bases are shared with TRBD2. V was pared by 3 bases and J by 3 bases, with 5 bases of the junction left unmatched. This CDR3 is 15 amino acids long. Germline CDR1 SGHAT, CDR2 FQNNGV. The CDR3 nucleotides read TGTGCCAGCAGCTTTTGGCGGGGGGGCAAAGAGACCCAGTACTTC. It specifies CASSFWRGGKETQYF.

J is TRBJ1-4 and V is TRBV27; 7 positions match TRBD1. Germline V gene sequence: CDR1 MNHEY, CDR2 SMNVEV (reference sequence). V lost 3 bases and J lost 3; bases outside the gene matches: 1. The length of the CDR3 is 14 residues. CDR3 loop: CASSLGQPNEKLFF. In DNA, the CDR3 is TGTGCCAGCAGTTTGGGACAGCCTAATGAAAAACTGTTTTTT.

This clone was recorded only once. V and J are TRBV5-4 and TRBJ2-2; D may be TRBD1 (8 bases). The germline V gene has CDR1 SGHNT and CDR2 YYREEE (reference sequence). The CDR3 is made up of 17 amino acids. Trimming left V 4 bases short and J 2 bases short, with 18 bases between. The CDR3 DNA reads TGTGCCAGCAGCCCCAGGACAGGGAGGGAAAACACCGGGGAGCTGTTTTTT. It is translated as CASSPRTGRENTGELFF.

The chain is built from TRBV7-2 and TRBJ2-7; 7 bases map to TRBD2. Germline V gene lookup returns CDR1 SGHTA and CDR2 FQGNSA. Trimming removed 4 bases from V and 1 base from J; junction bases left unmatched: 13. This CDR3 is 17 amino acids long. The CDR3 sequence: CASSYKGGSPVSYEQYF. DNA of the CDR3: TGTGCCAGCAGCTACAAGGGAGGGTCCCCCGTTTCCTACGAGCAGTACTTC.

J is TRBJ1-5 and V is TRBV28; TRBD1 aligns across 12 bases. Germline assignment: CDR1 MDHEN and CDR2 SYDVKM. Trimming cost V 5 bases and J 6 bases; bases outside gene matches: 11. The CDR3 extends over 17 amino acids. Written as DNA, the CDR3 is TGTGCCAGCAGTAGCCCCGGGACAGGGGGCCTCGGTCAGCCCCAGCATTTT. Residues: CASSSPGTGGLGQPQHF. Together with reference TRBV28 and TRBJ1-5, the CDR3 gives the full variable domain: DVKVTQSSRYLVKRTGEKVFLECVQDMDHENMFWYRQDPGLGLRLIYFSYDVKMKEKGDIPEGYSVSREKKERFSLILESASTNQTSMYLCASSSPGTGGLGQPQHFGDGTRLSIL.

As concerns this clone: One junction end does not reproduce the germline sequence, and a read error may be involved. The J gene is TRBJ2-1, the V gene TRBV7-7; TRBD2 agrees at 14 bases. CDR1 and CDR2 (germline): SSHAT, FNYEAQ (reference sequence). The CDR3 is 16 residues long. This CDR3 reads CASSYGTSGSSSEQFF. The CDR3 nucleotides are TGTGCTAGCAGCTACGGGACTAGCGGGAGCTCGAGTGAGCAGTTCTTC.

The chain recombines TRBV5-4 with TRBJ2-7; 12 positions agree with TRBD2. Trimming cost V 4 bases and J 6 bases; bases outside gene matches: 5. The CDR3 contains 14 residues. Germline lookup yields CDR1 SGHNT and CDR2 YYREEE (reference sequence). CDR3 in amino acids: CASSRGLAGPEQYF. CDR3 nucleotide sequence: TGTGCCAGCAGCCGAGGACTAGCGGGACCCGAGCAGTACTTC.

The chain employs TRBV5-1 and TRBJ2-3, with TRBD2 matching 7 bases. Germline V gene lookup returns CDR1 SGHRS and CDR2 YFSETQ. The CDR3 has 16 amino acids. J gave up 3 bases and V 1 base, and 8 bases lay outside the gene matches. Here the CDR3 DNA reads TGCGCCAGCAGCTTGCTTTGGACTAGAGAAACAGATACGCAGTATTTT. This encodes CASSLLWTRETDTQYF.

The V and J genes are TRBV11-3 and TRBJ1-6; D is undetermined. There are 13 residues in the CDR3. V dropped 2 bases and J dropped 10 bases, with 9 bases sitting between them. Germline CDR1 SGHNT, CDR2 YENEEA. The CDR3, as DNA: TGTGCCAGCAGCTTACCACAATTCTCACCCCTCCACTTT. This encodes CASSLPQFSPLHF.

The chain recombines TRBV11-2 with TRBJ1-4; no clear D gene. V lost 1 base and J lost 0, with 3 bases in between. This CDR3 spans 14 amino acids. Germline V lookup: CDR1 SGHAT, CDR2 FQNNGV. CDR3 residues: CASSLATTNEKLFF. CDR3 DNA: TGTGCCAGCAGCTTAGCTACAACTAATGAAAAACTGTTTTTT. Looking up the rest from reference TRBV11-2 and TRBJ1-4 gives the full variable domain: EAGVAQSPRYKIIEKRQSVAFWCNPISGHATLYWYQQILGQGPKLLIQFQNNGVVDDSQLPKDRFSAERLKGVDSTLKIQPAKLEDSAVYLCASSLATTNEKLFFGSGTQLSVL.

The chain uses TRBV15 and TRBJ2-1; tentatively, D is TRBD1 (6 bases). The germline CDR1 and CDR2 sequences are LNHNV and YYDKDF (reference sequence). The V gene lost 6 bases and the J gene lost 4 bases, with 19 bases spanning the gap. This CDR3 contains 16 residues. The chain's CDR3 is CATSSKPGQTYNEQFF. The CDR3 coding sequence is TGTGCCACCAGTAGCAAGCCGGGACAAACATACAATGAGCAGTTCTTC.

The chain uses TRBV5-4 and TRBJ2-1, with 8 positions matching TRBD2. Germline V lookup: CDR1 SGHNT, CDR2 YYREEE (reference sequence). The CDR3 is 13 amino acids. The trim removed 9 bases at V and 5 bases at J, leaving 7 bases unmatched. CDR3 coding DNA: TGTGCCATCCCGACTAGCGCCCACAATGAGCAGTTCTTC. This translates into CAIPTSAHNEQFF.